This T cell receptor beta chain was sequenced during a study of T cell clusters in autoimmune cytopenias. Whole-study results and caveats: Physiological T cell clusters of healthy donors were apparently absent in primary autoimmune cytopenia patients. A dominant lymphoma-associated repertoire apparently masked the cluster-lack signature in secondary cytopenia versus chronic lymphocytic leukemia.

The CDR3 runs 11 residues. Germline V gene sequence: CDR1 SGHVS, CDR2 FNYEAQ. In the case of this clonotype: Antigen: not known.

Each sample's input was 250 to 300 ng genomic DNA, 30,000 to 45,000 genome equivalents. TRB rearrangements were amplified by touch-down multiplex PCR with mixed TRB-A/B primers. Following a re-call of the multiplex PCR reads, TCRdb has one entry per CDR3 protein and lacks DNA. The sample has 7,500 to 9,500 distinct CDR3 sequences. V gene TRBV7-6 combines with J gene TRBJ2-7. This sequence originates from a human donor with an autoimmune cytopenia or autoimmune hepatitis (not recorded which). The sample was peripheral blood. CDR3 loop: CASSLNGYEYF.